This TCR beta chain comes out of a study of blood T cell repertoires in COVID-19. Study-level information: COVID-19 samples from acute and convalescent phases originated in the United States, Italy and Spain.

CDR3 length equals 17 residues. From germline, CDR1 is KGHSH and CDR2 LQKENI. V lost 3 bases to trimming and J lost 5 bases; unmatched junction nucleotides: 12. Assay: immunoSEQ multiplex PCR; the TCRdb copy retains only in-frame clones and omits some. Of about 78,000 clones listed, 77% are singletons. The chain has TRBV18 and TRBJ1-5, with TRBD1 matching 8 bases. The TCR originated in a human donor in a cohort sampled during active COVID-19. The sequenced material came from peripheral blood. CDR3 amino acids: CASSPPRNRGFDQPQHF. The CDR3 DNA reads TGTGCCAGCTCACCCCCCCGGAACAGGGGGTTTGATCAGCCCCAGCATTTT.